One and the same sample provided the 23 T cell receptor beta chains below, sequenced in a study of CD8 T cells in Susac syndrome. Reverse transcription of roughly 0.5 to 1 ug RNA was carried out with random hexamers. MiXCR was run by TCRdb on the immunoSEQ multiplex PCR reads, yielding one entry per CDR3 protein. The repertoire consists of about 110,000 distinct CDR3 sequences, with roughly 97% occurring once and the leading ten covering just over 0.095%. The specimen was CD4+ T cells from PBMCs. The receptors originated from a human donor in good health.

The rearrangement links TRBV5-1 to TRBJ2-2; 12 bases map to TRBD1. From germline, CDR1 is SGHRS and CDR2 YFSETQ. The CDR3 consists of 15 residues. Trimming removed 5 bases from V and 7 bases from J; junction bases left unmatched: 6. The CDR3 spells CASSSGTGGGGELFF. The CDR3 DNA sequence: TGCGCCAGCAGTTCCGGGACAGGGGGCGGCGGGGAGCTGTTTTTT.

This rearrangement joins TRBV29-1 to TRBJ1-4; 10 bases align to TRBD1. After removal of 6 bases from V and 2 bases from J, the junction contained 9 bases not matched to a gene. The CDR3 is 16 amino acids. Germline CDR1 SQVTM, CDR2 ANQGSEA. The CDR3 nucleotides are TGCAGCGTCCTAACGACGACAGGGGGCACTAATGAAAAACTGTTTTTT. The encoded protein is CSVLTTTGGTNEKLFF.

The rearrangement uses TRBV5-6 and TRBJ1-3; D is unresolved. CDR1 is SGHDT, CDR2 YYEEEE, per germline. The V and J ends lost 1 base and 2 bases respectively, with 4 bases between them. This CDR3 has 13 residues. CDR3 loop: CASSLTTGNTIYF. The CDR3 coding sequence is TGTGCCAGCAGCTTGACCACTGGAAACACCATATATTTT.

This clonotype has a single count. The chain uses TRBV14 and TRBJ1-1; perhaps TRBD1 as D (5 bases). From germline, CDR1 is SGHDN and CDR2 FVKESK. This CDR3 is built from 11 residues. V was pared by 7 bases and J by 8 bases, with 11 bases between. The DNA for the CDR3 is TGTGCCAGCACCCCTGGGGGGGAAGCTTTCTTT. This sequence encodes CASTPGGEAFF.

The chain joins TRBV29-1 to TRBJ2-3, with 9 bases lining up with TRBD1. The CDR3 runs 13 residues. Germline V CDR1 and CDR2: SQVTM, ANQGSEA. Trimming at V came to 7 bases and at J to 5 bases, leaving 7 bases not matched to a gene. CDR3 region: CSGGTGTGDTQYF. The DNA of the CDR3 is TGCAGCGGTGGGACAGGGACAGGAGATACGCAGTATTTT.

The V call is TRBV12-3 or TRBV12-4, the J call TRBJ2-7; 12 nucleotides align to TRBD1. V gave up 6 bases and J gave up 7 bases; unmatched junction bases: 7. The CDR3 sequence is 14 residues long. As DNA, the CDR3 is TGTGCCAGCAGCCACCGGGACAGGGGGCGAGAGCAGTACTTC. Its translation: CASSHRDRGREQYF.

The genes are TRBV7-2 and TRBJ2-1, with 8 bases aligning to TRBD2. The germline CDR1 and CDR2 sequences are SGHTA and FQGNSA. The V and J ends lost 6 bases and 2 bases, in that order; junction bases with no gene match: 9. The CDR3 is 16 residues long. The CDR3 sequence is CASRELAGRAYNEQFF. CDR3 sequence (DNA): TGTGCCAGCAGGGAATTAGCGGGGAGGGCCTACAATGAGCAGTTCTTC.

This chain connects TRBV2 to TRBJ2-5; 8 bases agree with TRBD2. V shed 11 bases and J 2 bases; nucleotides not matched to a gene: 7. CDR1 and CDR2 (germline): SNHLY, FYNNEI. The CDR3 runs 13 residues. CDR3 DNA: TGTGCCGGAGCGGGGGCCCGACAAGAGACCCAGTACTTC. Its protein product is CAGAGARQETQYF.

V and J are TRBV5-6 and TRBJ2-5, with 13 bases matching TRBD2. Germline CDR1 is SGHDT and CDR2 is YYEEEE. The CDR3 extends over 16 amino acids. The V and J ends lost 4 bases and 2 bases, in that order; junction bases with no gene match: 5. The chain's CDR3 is CASSIRLAGGQETQYF. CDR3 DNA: TGTGCCAGCAGCATACGACTAGCGGGGGGACAAGAGACCCAGTACTTC.

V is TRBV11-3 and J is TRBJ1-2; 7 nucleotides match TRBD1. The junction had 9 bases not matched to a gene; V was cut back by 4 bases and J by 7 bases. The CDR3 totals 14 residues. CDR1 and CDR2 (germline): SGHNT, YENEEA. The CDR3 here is CASSSMTGRGGYTF. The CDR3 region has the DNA TGTGCCAGCAGCTCCATGACAGGGAGAGGTGGCTACACCTTC.

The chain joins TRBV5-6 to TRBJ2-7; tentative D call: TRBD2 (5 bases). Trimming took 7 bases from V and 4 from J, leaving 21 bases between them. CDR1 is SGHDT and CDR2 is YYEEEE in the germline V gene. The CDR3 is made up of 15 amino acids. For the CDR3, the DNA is TGTGCCAGCGCCCCGGGCAGGCGAGGAGGATACGAGCAGTACTTC. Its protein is CASAPGRRGGYEQYF.

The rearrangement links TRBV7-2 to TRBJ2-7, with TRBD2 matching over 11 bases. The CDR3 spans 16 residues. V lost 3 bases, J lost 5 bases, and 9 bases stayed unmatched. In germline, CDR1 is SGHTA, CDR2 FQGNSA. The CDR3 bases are TGTGCCAGCAGCTTGGTGTCGGCTAGCGGGAGGAACGAGCAGTACTTC. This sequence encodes CASSLVSASGRNEQYF.

The CDR3 protein is CASAWDSWNTGELFF. CDR3 DNA sequence: TGTGCCAGCGCGTGGGACAGTTGGAACACCGGGGAGCTGTTTTTT. V usage is TRBV3-1 and J usage is TRBJ2-2; TRBD1 matches at 7 bases. This CDR3 is built from 15 residues. Trimming removed 8 bases from V and 1 base from J; junction bases left unmatched: 7. CDR1 is LGHDT and CDR2 is YNNKEL in the germline V gene (reference sequence). Full variable domain (rest looked up from reference TRBV3-1 and TRBJ2-2): DTAVSQTPKYLVTQMGNDKSIKCEQNLGHDTMYWYKQDSKKFLKIMFSYNNKELIINETVPNRFSPKSPDKAHLNLHINSLELGDSAVYFCASAWDSWNTGELFFGEGSRLTVL.

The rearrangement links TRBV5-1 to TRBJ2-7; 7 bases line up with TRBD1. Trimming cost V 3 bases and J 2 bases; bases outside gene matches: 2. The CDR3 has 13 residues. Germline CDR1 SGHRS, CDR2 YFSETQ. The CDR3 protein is CASSWGTAYEQYF. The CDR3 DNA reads TGCGCCAGCAGCTGGGGGACAGCCTACGAGCAGTACTTC.

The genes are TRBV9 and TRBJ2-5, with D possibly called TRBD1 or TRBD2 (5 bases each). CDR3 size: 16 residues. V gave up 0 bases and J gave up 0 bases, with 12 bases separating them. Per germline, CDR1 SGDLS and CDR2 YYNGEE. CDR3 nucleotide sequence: TGTGCCAGCAGCGTAGGGACATCGGGGTACCAAGAGACCCAGTACTTC. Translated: CASSVGTSGYQETQYF.

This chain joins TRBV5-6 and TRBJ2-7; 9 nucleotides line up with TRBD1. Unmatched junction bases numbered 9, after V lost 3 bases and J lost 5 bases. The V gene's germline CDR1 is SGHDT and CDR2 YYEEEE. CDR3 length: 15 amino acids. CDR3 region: CASSWRGTGFNEQYF. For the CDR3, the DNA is TGTGCCAGCAGCTGGAGGGGGACAGGGTTCAACGAGCAGTACTTC.

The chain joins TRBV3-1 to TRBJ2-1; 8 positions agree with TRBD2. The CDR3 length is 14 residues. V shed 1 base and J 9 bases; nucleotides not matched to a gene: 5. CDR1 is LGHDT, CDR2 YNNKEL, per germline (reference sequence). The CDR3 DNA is TGTGCCAGCAGCCAAGGAGCGGGGGTCATTGAGCAGTTCTTC. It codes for CASSQGAGVIEQFF.

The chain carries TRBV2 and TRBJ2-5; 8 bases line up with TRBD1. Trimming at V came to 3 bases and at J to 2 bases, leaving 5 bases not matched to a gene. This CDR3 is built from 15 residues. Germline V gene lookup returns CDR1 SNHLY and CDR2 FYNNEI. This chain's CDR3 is CASSETGVLQETQYF. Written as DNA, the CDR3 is TGTGCCAGCAGTGAGACAGGGGTTTTACAAGAGACCCAGTACTTC.

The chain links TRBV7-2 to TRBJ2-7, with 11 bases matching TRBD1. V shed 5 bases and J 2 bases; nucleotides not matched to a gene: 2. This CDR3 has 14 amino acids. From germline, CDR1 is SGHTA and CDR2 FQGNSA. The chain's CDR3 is CASSRTGGPYEQYF. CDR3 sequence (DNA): TGTGCCAGCAGCAGGACAGGGGGCCCCTACGAGCAGTACTTC.

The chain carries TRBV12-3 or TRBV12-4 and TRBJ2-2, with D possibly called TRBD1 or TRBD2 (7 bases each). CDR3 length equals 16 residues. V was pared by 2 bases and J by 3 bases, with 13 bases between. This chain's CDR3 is CASSLQGGLDTGELFF. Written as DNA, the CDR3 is TGTGCCAGCAGTTTACAGGGGGGGCTCGACACCGGGGAGCTGTTTTTT.

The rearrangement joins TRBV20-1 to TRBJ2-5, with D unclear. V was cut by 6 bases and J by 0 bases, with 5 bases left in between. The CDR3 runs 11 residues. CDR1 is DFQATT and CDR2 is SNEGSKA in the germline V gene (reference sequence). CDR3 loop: CSAPYQETQYF. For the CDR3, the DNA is TGCAGTGCCCCGTACCAAGAGACCCAGTACTTC.

CDR3 residues: CASSAPFRGSDEAFF. The CDR3 DNA follows: TGTGCCAGCAGCGCCCCCTTCAGGGGGAGTGATGAAGCTTTCTTT. The chain carries TRBV7-9 and TRBJ1-1, with 7 positions matching TRBD1. CDR1 and CDR2 (germline): SEHNR, FQNEAQ (reference sequence). V was clipped by 5 bases and J by 7 bases; unmatched bases: 13. CDR3 length: 15 residues.

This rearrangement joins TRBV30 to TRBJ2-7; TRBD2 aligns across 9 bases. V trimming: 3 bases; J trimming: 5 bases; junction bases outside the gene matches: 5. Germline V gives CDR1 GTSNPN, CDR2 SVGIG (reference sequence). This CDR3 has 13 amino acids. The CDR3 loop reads CAWRLRGGHEQYF. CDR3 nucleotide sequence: TGTGCCTGGAGGTTGCGGGGGGGGCACGAGCAGTACTTC.